This T cell receptor (beta chain) appears in the sequencing data of a study of blood T cell repertoires in COVID-19. Study-wide context: Acute and convalescent COVID-19 specimens originated in the United States, Italy and Spain.

Germline assignment: CDR1 SGHAT and CDR2 FQDESV (reference sequence). This CDR3 has 11 amino acids. The V and J ends lost 10 bases and 4 bases respectively, with 8 bases between them. In terms of age and location, participants ranged from roughly 18 to 90 years and lived in approximately 26 US areas. This table comes from immunoSEQ multiplex PCR, and its TCRdb copy is limited to in-frame clones, with some not included. This sample has 350,000 to 400,000 clones; about nine tenths occur once, and the top ten carry about 1.7%. Sequencing used PBMCs or T cells enriched from blood (not recorded which). J is TRBJ2-1 and V is TRBV11-1; D is unclear. This clonotype originated in a woman aged 30 to 39 who had recovered from COVID-19. CDR3 DNA sequence: TGTGCCATACGGTCGTACAATGAGCAGTTCTTC. It is translated as CAIRSYNEQFF. Based on the CDR3 plus reference TRBV11-1 and TRBJ2-1, the full variable domain is EAEVAQSPRYKITEKSQAVAFWCDPISGHATLYWYRQILGQGPELLVQFQDESVVDDSQLPKDRFSAERLKGVDSTLKIQPAELGDSAMYLCAIRSYNEQFFGPGTRLTVL.